Listed below are T cell receptor beta chains from one sample, sequenced in a study of PD-1 blockade in classical Hodgkin lymphoma. The table came from immunoSEQ multiplex PCR; TCRdb's copy has only in-frame clones and leaves some out. Of about 97,000 clones in the sample, over 70% are singletons; the top ten hold 12%. The sequenced sample was peripheral blood mononuclear cells (PBMCs), obtained at baseline. The origin of the receptors is a human donor with classical Hodgkin lymphoma. The CDR3 runs from the conserved cysteine through the conserved F or W. Fields, in order: V gene, J gene, CDR3 protein.

V gene: TRBV7-2
J gene: TRBJ2-7
CDR3 protein: CASSPGPGEQYF

V gene: TRBV29-1
J gene: TRBJ2-1
CDR3 protein: CSVIWAIYYNEQFF

V gene: TRBV10-1
J gene: TRBJ2-1
CDR3 protein: CASARDSYNEQFF

V gene: TRBV7-9
J gene: TRBJ2-1
CDR3 protein: CASSTITPSSGVSYNEQFF

V gene: TRBV2
J gene: TRBJ2-2
CDR3 protein: CASRAGSGAGTGELFF

V gene: TRBV6-6
J gene: TRBJ1-2
CDR3 protein: CASSAIGGIVGYTF

V gene: TRBV10-3
J gene: TRBJ2-7
CDR3 protein: CATIGTANYEQYF

V gene: TRBV19
J gene: TRBJ2-1
CDR3 protein: CASSGLAGNNEQFF

V gene: TRBV5-4
J gene: TRBJ1-5
CDR3 protein: CASSFSGAGSSNQPQHF

V gene: TRBV19
J gene: TRBJ2-7
CDR3 protein: CASSVQGQTSYEQYF

V gene: TRBV7-3
J gene: TRBJ1-2
CDR3 protein: CASSLSQGGGYTF

V gene: TRBV9
J gene: TRBJ2-1
CDR3 protein: CASSPGPSYNEQFF

V gene: TRBV28
J gene: TRBJ1-2
CDR3 protein: CASSRTPGGYTF

V gene: TRBV5-1
J gene: TRBJ2-7
CDR3 protein: CASKEGLPTYEQYF

V gene: TRBV4-1
J gene: TRBJ2-7
CDR3 protein: CASSLIQGSYEQYF

V gene: TRBV5-4
J gene: TRBJ2-6
CDR3 protein: CASSLRDRGSGANVLTF

V gene: TRBV11-2
J gene: TRBJ1-3
CDR3 protein: CASSRPGQGGNTIYF

V gene: TRBV29-1
J gene: TRBJ1-2
CDR3 protein: CSVRAGDYGYTF

V gene: TRBV5-5
J gene: TRBJ2-7
CDR3 protein: CASSSGQEGGYEQYF

V gene: TRBV7-6
J gene: TRBJ1-1
CDR3 protein: CASSADTNTEAFF

V gene: TRBV9
J gene: TRBJ2-3
CDR3 protein: CASSVAGTTDTQYF

V gene: TRBV2
J gene: TRBJ1-2
CDR3 protein: CASSGQQGAYGYTF

V gene: TRBV7-2
J gene: TRBJ2-1
CDR3 protein: CASSLARAGGYNEQFF

V gene: TRBV6-1
J gene: TRBJ2-7
CDR3 protein: CATRPAGEGEQYF

V gene: TRBV18
J gene: TRBJ2-3
CDR3 protein: CASSLPGTASTDTQYF

V gene: TRBV5-8
J gene: TRBJ1-1
CDR3 protein: CASSRVGSDEAFF

V gene: TRBV6-6
J gene: TRBJ1-4
CDR3 protein: CASSYPQRNEKLFF

V gene: TRBV7-9
J gene: TRBJ2-5
CDR3 protein: CASSGVPESQYF

V gene: TRBV6-1
J gene: TRBJ2-2
CDR3 protein: CASSVHRDVGELFF

V gene: TRBV30
J gene: TRBJ1-5
CDR3 protein: CAWSMAGAQPQHF

V gene: TRBV29-1
J gene: TRBJ2-1
CDR3 protein: CSVETGQAAVNEQFF

V gene: TRBV5-1
J gene: TRBJ2-5
CDR3 protein: CASSQGAPQETQYF

V gene: TRBV6-1
J gene: TRBJ1-5
CDR3 protein: CASSGQGANQPQHF

V gene: TRBV4-1
J gene: TRBJ1-4
CDR3 protein: CASSQLRDREEKLFF

V gene: TRBV4-3
J gene: TRBJ2-7
CDR3 protein: CASSQEHTYEQYF

V gene: TRBV19
J gene: TRBJ2-1
CDR3 protein: CASSQTGVSYNEQFF

V gene: TRBV9
J gene: TRBJ2-4
CDR3 protein: CASSASGTLAKNIQYF

V gene: TRBV5-1
J gene: TRBJ2-5
CDR3 protein: CASSLVGTIGETQYF

V gene: TRBV5-1
J gene: TRBJ2-7
CDR3 protein: CASAEIPVYEQYF

V gene: TRBV7-2
J gene: TRBJ2-7
CDR3 protein: CASSPPRGTEQYF

V gene: TRBV5-1
J gene: TRBJ2-4
CDR3 protein: CASSLAGKGAGGAKNIQYF

V gene: TRBV10-3
J gene: TRBJ1-2
CDR3 protein: CAISERGGMTSYGYTF

V gene: TRBV2
J gene: TRBJ1-5
CDR3 protein: CASRETQLYNQPQHF

V gene: TRBV5-1
J gene: TRBJ2-3
CDR3 protein: CASSLGVSTDTQYF

V gene: TRBV2
J gene: TRBJ2-4
CDR3 protein: CASSGGGSTQVQYF

V gene: TRBV28
J gene: TRBJ2-4
CDR3 protein: CASSLWGLGDIQYF

V gene: TRBV4-2
J gene: TRBJ1-2
CDR3 protein: CASSQGQGYTF

V gene: TRBV9
J gene: TRBJ1-3
CDR3 protein: CASTPSGPLSTIYF